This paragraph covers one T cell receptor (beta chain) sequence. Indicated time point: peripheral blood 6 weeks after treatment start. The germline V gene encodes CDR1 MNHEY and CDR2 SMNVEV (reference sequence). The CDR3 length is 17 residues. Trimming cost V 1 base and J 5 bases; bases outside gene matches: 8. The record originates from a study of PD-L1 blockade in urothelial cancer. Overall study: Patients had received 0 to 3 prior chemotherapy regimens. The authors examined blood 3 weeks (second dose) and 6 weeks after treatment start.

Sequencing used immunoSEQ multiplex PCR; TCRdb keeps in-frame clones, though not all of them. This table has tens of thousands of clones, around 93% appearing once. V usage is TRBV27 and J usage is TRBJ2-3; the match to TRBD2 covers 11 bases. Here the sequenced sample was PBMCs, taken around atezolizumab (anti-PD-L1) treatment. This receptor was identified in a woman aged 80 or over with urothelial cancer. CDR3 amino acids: CASSLFGTSGGGDTQYF. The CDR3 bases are TGTGCCAGCAGTTTATTCGGAACTAGCGGGGGAGGAGATACGCAGTATTTT.